A single sample gave rise to the 26 T cell receptor beta chains below, sequenced in a study of neurological immune-mediated disorders. MiXCR, applied by TCRdb to the 5' RACE reads, yields one record per CDR3 protein. The data hold some 49,000 distinct CDR3 sequences, with more than 8% observed a single time. This sample's time point: longitudinal time-point 1 (baseline). Specimen: PBMCs. The receptor set was obtained from a middle-aged woman in good health.

The sample holds many counts of this clonotype. Here the CDR3 DNA reads TGTGCCACCAGCAGGGGGACGGGTCGAGGGAACACCGGGGAGCTGTTTTTT. This gives the protein CATSRGTGRGNTGELFF. This chain uses TRBV15 with TRBJ2-2; D is tentatively TRBD1 or TRBD2 (5 bases each). V lost 3 bases, J lost 1 base, and 15 bases lay in between. The CDR3 spans 17 residues. CDR1 is LNHNV, CDR2 YYDKDF, per germline (reference sequence).

This clonotype was recorded at least ten times. This chain connects TRBV5-4 to TRBJ2-5; D is undetermined. This CDR3 is 14 amino acids long. V was clipped by 0 bases and J by 0 bases, with 6 bases between them. Germline CDR1 and CDR2: SGHNT and YYREEE (reference sequence). The CDR3: CASSLVSNQETQYF. The CDR3 nucleotides read TGTGCCAGCAGCTTGGTCTCCAACCAAGAGACCCAGTACTTC.

This clonotype was seen many times. This chain connects TRBV5-1 to TRBJ1-2; perhaps TRBD1 as D (6 bases). Germline V lookup: CDR1 SGHRS, CDR2 YFSETQ. The CDR3 sequence is 17 residues long. The V end lost 3 bases, the J end lost 9 bases, and 27 bases lay between the germline ends. The CDR3 region is CASSWGPQGLSSGSYTF. DNA for the CDR3: TGCGCCAGCAGCTGGGGACCACAGGGATTGTCTTCTGGAAGCTACACCTTC.

This clonotype was observed at least ten times. This sequence joins TRBV6-2 or TRBV6-3 and TRBJ2-7, with D unresolved. Deletions cut 2 bases from V and 0 bases from J, with 11 bases between. Germline V gives CDR1 MNHEY, CDR2 SVGEGT. This CDR3 spans 15 amino acids. This CDR3 reads CASSYEAGSSYEQYF. Written as DNA, the CDR3 is TGTGCCAGCAGTTACGAGGCAGGCAGCTCCTACGAGCAGTACTTC.

This clonotype came up many times. V is TRBV10-3 and J is TRBJ2-2; 7 bases fit TRBD2. V was clipped by 2 bases and J by 4 bases; unmatched bases: 4. Per the germline V gene, CDR1 is ENHRY and CDR2 is SYGVKD. CDR3 length: 15 amino acids. This CDR3 reads CAISEAGRITGELFF. The CDR3 DNA reads TGTGCCATCAGTGAGGCCGGGAGGATCACCGGGGAGCTGTTTTTT.

The table lists this clonotype with many counts. This chain joins TRBV18 and TRBJ2-5; no clear D. From germline, CDR1 is KGHSH and CDR2 LQKENI. CDR3 length: 11 residues. Trimming left V 6 bases short and J 1 base short, with 3 bases between. Here the CDR3 reads CASSPQETQYF. As DNA, the CDR3 is TGTGCCAGCTCTCCCCAAGAGACCCAGTACTTC.

This clonotype was seen many times. V usage is TRBV7-9 and J usage is TRBJ2-7, with D unresolved. From germline, CDR1 is SEHNR and CDR2 FQNEAQ (reference sequence). V lost 4 bases, J lost 3 bases, and 4 bases lay in between. This CDR3 spans 11 amino acids. The CDR3 region has the DNA TGTGCCAGCAGCTCCTACTACGAGCAGTACTTC. Translation gives CASSSYYEQYF. The variable domain in full, with the rest retrieved from reference TRBV7-9 and TRBJ2-7, is DTGVSQNPRHKITKRGQNVTFRCDPISEHNRLYWYRQTLGQGPEFLTYFQNEAQLEKSRLLSDRFSAERPKGSFSTLEIQRTEQGDSAMYLCASSSYYEQYFGPGTRLTVT.

In its sample, this clonotype was seen many times. The V gene is TRBV11-1, the J gene TRBJ2-7, with D perhaps TRBD1 (6 bases). The CDR3 contains 14 residues. V was shortened by 3 bases and J by 4 bases, with 13 bases between the two germline ends. Germline CDR1 is SGHAT and CDR2 is FQDESV (reference sequence). The CDR3 nucleotides read TGTGCCAGCAGCTTGTTGGGGGCAGGGTACGAGCAGTACTTC. Amino acid sequence: CASSLLGAGYEQYF.

The chain uses TRBV5-5 and TRBJ2-3; no clear D. CDR1 and CDR2 from the germline V gene are SGHKS and YYEKEE (reference sequence). Deletions cut 7 bases from V and 3 bases from J, with 12 bases between. This CDR3 comprises 13 residues. This CDR3 is CASGLPATDTQYF. CDR3 in DNA: TGTGCCAGCGGGCTTCCGGCGACAGATACGCAGTATTTT.

Concerning this clonotype itself: A read error may account for a junction end that differs from germline. J is TRBJ2-2 and V is TRBV3-1; D not resolved. The CDR3 runs to 15 residues. Looked up from germline, CDR1 is LGHDT and CDR2 is YNNKEL (reference sequence). The CDR3 nucleotides are TGTGTCAGCAGCCCGCGACCTATCAACACCGGGGAGCTGTTTTTT. Translation: CVSSPRPINTGELFF.

Ten or more counts support this clonotype. The rearrangement uses TRBV5-1 and TRBJ1-2, with D unresolved. The CDR3 contains 12 residues. Deletions cut 3 bases from V and 4 bases from J, with 7 bases between. Germline V lookup: CDR1 SGHRS, CDR2 YFSETQ. The CDR3 coding sequence is TGCGCCAGCAGCTCGGATAGCTATGGCTACACCTTC. Translating gives CASSSDSYGYTF.

In this sample, this clonotype turned up many times. The genes are TRBV12-3 or TRBV12-4 and TRBJ1-5; 8 bases match TRBD1. V dropped 6 bases and J dropped 6; count of bases not matched to a gene: 7. The CDR3 totals 14 residues. The CDR3 nucleotides read TGTGCCAGCAGGGACAGGGTAGACACTCAGCCCCAGCATTTT. Translated: CASRDRVDTQPQHF.

This clonotype has only a few counts. This sequence joins TRBV9 and TRBJ2-3, with a weak D call TRBD2 (5 bases). V lost 0 bases to trimming and J lost 5 bases, with 13 bases between them. Germline values: CDR1 SGDLS, CDR2 YYNGEE. The CDR3 covers 15 residues. CDR3 sequence reads: CASSVDEGVGDTQYF. The CDR3 nucleotides are TGTGCCAGCAGCGTAGATGAGGGAGTGGGAGATACGCAGTATTTT.

This clonotype was detected many times. This chain uses TRBV12-3 or TRBV12-4 with TRBJ1-2, with 11 bases identical to TRBD1. V lost 7 bases, J lost 8 bases, and 12 bases stayed unmatched. This CDR3 is 15 amino acids long. The CDR3 loop reads CASTPGGQGARGYTF. The CDR3 DNA reads as TGTGCCAGCACCCCGGGCGGACAGGGGGCGCGGGGCTACACCTTC.

At least ten counts were recorded for this clonotype. This chain connects TRBV3-1 to TRBJ1-3; maybe TRBD1 (6 bases). V shed 0 bases and J shed 5 bases, with 11 bases lying between them. The CDR3 consists of 15 residues. Germline V gene lookup returns CDR1 LGHDT and CDR2 YNNKEL (reference sequence). This CDR3 is CASSQETGQRNTIYF. Written as DNA, the CDR3 is TGTGCCAGCAGCCAAGAAACAGGACAGAGAAACACCATATATTTT.

This clonotype was counted ten times or more. V is TRBV2 and J is TRBJ1-5, with D perhaps matching TRBD1 (5 bases). Per germline, CDR1 SNHLY and CDR2 FYNNEI. V was trimmed by 9 bases and J by 7 bases, leaving 16 bases between them. The CDR3 sequence is 13 residues long. The CDR3 protein is CASGEDIRQPQHF. The CDR3 DNA reads as TGTGCCAGTGGGGAGGACATCAGACAGCCCCAGCATTTT.

There are many counts of this clonotype. V usage is TRBV7-9 and J usage is TRBJ1-3; D may be TRBD1 (5 bases). The length of the CDR3 is 15 residues. Germline assignment: CDR1 SEHNR and CDR2 FQNEAQ (reference sequence). Between the trimmed V and J ends, which lost 5 bases and 0 bases, there was a span of 11 bases. The CDR3 nucleotides are TGTGCCAGCAGCCCACCGGGGGTCTCTGGAAACACCATATATTTT. It specifies CASSPPGVSGNTIYF.

This clonotype was seen at least ten times. The rearrangement joins TRBV7-6 to TRBJ2-7; no firm D call. The germline V gene encodes CDR1 SGHVS and CDR2 FNYEAQ. V was pared by 0 bases and J by 4 bases, with 10 bases between. There are 14 residues in the CDR3. CDR3 sequence (DNA): TGTGCCAGCAGCTTAGCGGTCGACGGGTACGAGCAGTACTTC. Protein product: CASSLAVDGYEQYF.

V and J are TRBV6-6 and TRBJ2-5; TRBD2 matches 7 bases. Germline V gives CDR1 MNHNY, CDR2 SVGAGI (reference sequence). V lost 6 bases to trimming and J lost 1 base; unmatched junction nucleotides: 14. This CDR3 comprises 17 residues. The CDR3 nucleotides read TGTGCCAGCAGCAGAGCCTCGAGCGGGGCCTTCCAAGAGACCCAGTACTTC. It translates to CASSRASSGAFQETQYF.

This clonotype has a count of ten or more. The chain employs TRBV29-1 and TRBJ2-7; unclear D gene. Germline V gene data show CDR1 as SQVTM and CDR2 as ANQGSEA. The length of the CDR3 is 12 residues. V shed 5 bases and J shed 1 base, with 9 bases lying between them. This CDR3 is CSVSVQSYEQYF. In DNA, the CDR3 is TGCAGCGTTTCTGTCCAATCCTACGAGCAGTACTTC.

In its sample, this clonotype was seen many times. This sequence joins TRBV6-1 and TRBJ2-7, with TRBD2 identical over 9 bases. The CDR3 covers 15 residues. Looked up from germline, CDR1 is MNHNS and CDR2 is SASEGT. The V gene end was trimmed by 0 bases and the J gene end by 5 bases; junction bases not matched to a gene: 5. CDR3 residues: CASSEASGSSHEQYF. The CDR3, as DNA: TGTGCCAGCAGTGAAGCTAGCGGGAGTAGTCACGAGCAGTACTTC.

This clonotype was seen repeatedly, ten times or more. The chain is built from TRBV6-5 and TRBJ1-5, with D perhaps matching TRBD1 (6 bases). The CDR3 loop spans 14 amino acids. Germline V CDR1 and CDR2: MNHEY, SVGAGI. V was shortened by 6 bases and J by 5 bases, with 14 bases between the two germline ends. CDR3 nucleotides: TGTGCCAGCAGCCCTGACAGGAGTTATCAGCCCCAGCATTTT. Its translation: CASSPDRSYQPQHF.

This clonotype showed up many times. The genes are TRBV28 and TRBJ2-3, with TRBD1 as a possible D gene (5 bases). Germline values: CDR1 MDHEN, CDR2 SYDVKM. Trimming shortened V by 6 bases and J by 10 bases, and 14 bases separated the two germline ends. This CDR3 spans 12 amino acids. Written as DNA, the CDR3 is TGTGCCAGCAGCTGGGGCCTCGGCTCGCAGTATTTT. Translation: CASSWGLGSQYF.

This clonotype was seen ten or more times. The rearrangement joins TRBV20-1 to TRBJ2-1; TRBD1 might be the D (6 bases). Between the trimmed V and J ends, which lost 3 bases and 6 bases, there was a span of 18 bases. Germline CDR1 reads DFQATT; CDR2 reads SNEGSKA (reference sequence). This CDR3 has 15 amino acids. CDR3 sequence reads: CSASYVALGGNEQFF. The CDR3 region has the DNA TGCAGTGCTAGTTACGTCGCCTTAGGGGGCAATGAGCAGTTCTTC.

Concerning this clonotype itself: An end of the junction does not agree with germline; a read error may underlie this. The V gene is TRBV9, the J gene TRBJ1-2; no firm D call. CDR1 SGDLS and CDR2 YYNGEE come from the germline V gene. The CDR3 runs to 11 residues. The DNA for the CDR3 is TGTGCCAGCGCGGCGGTCTATTGCTACACCTTC. Its translation: CASAAVYCYTF.

For this clonotype: One end of the junction is discordant with germline, which a read error may explain. This chain joins TRBV20-1 and TRBJ1-1, with D unclear. The CDR3 sequence is 14 residues long. Germline V lookup: CDR1 DFQATT, CDR2 SNEGSKA (reference sequence). The CDR3 region has the DNA TGCAGAGCTAGACCCACAGCGCTGGGCACTGAAGCTTTCTTT. It yields the protein CRARPTALGTEAFF.